The 19 T cell receptor beta chains in this list originate from one sample, sequenced in a study of shared clonotypes between healthy human individuals. TCRdb's copy holds only in-frame clones and misses some; the assay was immunoSEQ multiplex PCR. Of 2 million to 2.5 million clones listed, around 92% are singletons. The sequenced material came from naive CD4+ T cells from PBMCs. Subset of the sample: CD45RA+ positively selected. The receptors here all came from a young man in good health. Some clones in this sample may be carry-over from other donors' samples.

The sample holds one count of this clone. V gene TRBV4-1 combines with J gene TRBJ2-7; TRBD1 aligns across 7 bases. With 4 bases clipped from V and 3 bases from J, the junction kept 18 bases outside the gene matches. Germline V gives CDR1 MGHRA, CDR2 YSYEKL. The CDR3 is 18 residues long. CDR3 loop: CASSRQYRPPQGDYEQYF. CDR3 DNA: TGCGCCAGCAGCCGCCAGTACCGACCTCCCCAGGGGGACTACGAGCAGTACTTC.

Comments on this clone: The same CDR3 also results from other DNA sequences found in this sample. The chain links TRBV6-5 to TRBJ1-3, with D possibly matching TRBD1 (6 bases). The germline V gene has CDR1 MNHEY and CDR2 SVGAGI. CDR3 length: 14 residues. Trimming pared 8 bases from V and 3 bases from J, leaving 14 bases between. The CDR3 is CASGRGGLGNTIYF. CDR3 bases: TGTGCCAGCGGGAGGGGGGGACTTGGAAACACCATATATTTT.

This chain joins TRBV5-1 and TRBJ1-6, with 8 bases fitting TRBD1. CDR1 is SGHRS, CDR2 YFSETQ, per germline. CDR3 length: 16 amino acids. The V gene end was trimmed by 0 bases and the J gene end by 10 bases; junction bases not matched to a gene: 9. The CDR3 DNA sequence: TGCGCCAGCAGCTTGGGGGCAGGGGGCCAAGACTCACCCCTCCACTTT. Translated, it gives CASSLGAGGQDSPLHF.

The V gene is TRBV6-5, the J gene TRBJ1-2; D unresolved. V lost 0 bases to trimming and J lost 4 bases, with 9 bases between them. CDR3 length: 14 residues. The germline V gene has CDR1 MNHEY and CDR2 SVGAGI. CDR3 coding DNA: TGTGCCAGCAGTTACTCGACGGTCGCCTATGGCTACACCTTC. As protein: CASSYSTVAYGYTF.

A word on this clone: The sample has other DNA sequences that encode this CDR3 too. This chain connects TRBV5-1 to TRBJ2-7; D might be TRBD1 (5 bases). The V end was cut by 2 bases, the J end by 2 bases, with 8 bases between. CDR1 and CDR2 from the germline V gene are SGHRS and YFSETQ. The CDR3 sequence is 13 residues long. CDR3 nucleotide sequence: TGCGCCAGCAGCTTTGACAGTACCTACGAGCAGTACTTC. This gives the protein CASSFDSTYEQYF.

The J gene is TRBJ1-1, the V gene TRBV5-4; the D gene is possibly TRBD1 (6 bases). The V end was cut by 0 bases, the J end by 3 bases, with 12 bases between. This CDR3 has 15 residues. CDR1 and CDR2 (germline): SGHNT, YYREEE (reference sequence). CDR3 loop: CASSLAGAGDTEAFF. In nucleotides, the CDR3 is TGTGCCAGCAGCTTGGCGGGGGCTGGTGACACTGAAGCTTTCTTT. Full variable domain (rest looked up from reference TRBV5-4 and TRBJ1-1): ETGVTQSPTHLIKTRGQQVTLRCSSQSGHNTVSWYQQALGQGPQFIFQYYREEENGRGNFPPRFSGLQFPNYSSELNVNALELDDSALYLCASSLAGAGDTEAFFGQGTRLTVV.

This rearrangement joins TRBV7-2 to TRBJ2-6; possible D gene TRBD2, 5 bases. The CDR3 sequence is 19 residues long. CDR1 is SGHTA and CDR2 is FQGNSA in the germline V gene. V dropped 2 bases and J dropped 1 base, with 18 bases sitting between them. In nucleotides, the CDR3 is TGTGCCAGCAGCTTACGGGGTTCCTCCTACCCATCTGGGGCCAACGTCCTGACTTTC. Translated: CASSLRGSSYPSGANVLTF.

V gene TRBV19 combines with J gene TRBJ2-5; D tentatively reads TRBD1 or TRBD2 (5 bases each). V was cut by 5 bases and J by 4 bases, with 17 bases left in between. The CDR3 sequence is 15 residues long. Germline CDR1 and CDR2: LNHDA and SQIVND (reference sequence). In DNA form, the CDR3 reads TGTGCCAGTAGTTCCCGGGGCTCCAAGGGAGAGACCCAGTACTTC. This gives the protein CASSSRGSKGETQYF.

The chain employs TRBV18 and TRBJ1-1, with 7 positions matching TRBD1. The CDR3 totals 15 residues. After removal of 5 bases from V and 1 base from J, the junction contained 7 bases not matched to a gene. Germline V CDR1 and CDR2: KGHSH, LQKENI. In DNA form, the CDR3 reads TGTGCCAGCTCAGAAGGACAGGCGGCGAACACTGAAGCTTTCTTT. Residues: CASSEGQAANTEAFF.

The chain recombines TRBV11-1 with TRBJ2-7, with TRBD2 matching 7 bases. From germline, CDR1 is SGHAT and CDR2 FQDESV (reference sequence). The CDR3 totals 15 residues. The ends lost 5 bases at V and 2 bases at J; junction bases unmatched: 9. CDR3: CASSATGTNAYEQYF. Here the CDR3 DNA reads TGTGCCAGCAGCGCCACCGGGACTAACGCCTACGAGCAGTACTTC.

This chain connects TRBV5-8 to TRBJ2-1; TRBD1 matches 10 bases. Trimming cost V 5 bases and J 7 bases; bases outside gene matches: 9. The CDR3 length is 15 residues. In germline, CDR1 is SGHTS, CDR2 YDEGEE. CDR3 DNA: TGTGCCAGCAGGGATCCGGGACAGGGGCTTAATGAGCAGTTCTTC. It yields the protein CASRDPGQGLNEQFF.

This rearrangement joins TRBV18 to TRBJ2-1, with 13 positions matching TRBD2. The ends lost 0 bases at V and 8 bases at J; junction bases unmatched: 7. The CDR3 has 17 amino acids. From germline, CDR1 is KGHSH and CDR2 LQKENI. The CDR3 coding sequence is TGTGCCAGCTCACCACCTAGGACTAGCGGGAGTGAGGATGAGCAGTTCTTC. It specifies CASSPPRTSGSEDEQFF.

This rearrangement joins TRBV10-3 to TRBJ1-1; maybe TRBD1 (5 bases). CDR1 and CDR2 from the germline V gene are ENHRY and SYGVKD. V was clipped by 4 bases and J by 3 bases, with 9 bases between them. CDR3 length equals 13 residues. CDR3 DNA: TGTGCCATCAGTGGGGGCCCGGACACTGAAGCTTTCTTT. It encodes CAISGGPDTEAFF.

This chain uses TRBV6-5 with TRBJ2-7; weak D call: TRBD2 (5 bases). V was clipped by 2 bases and J by 2 bases, with 16 bases between them. The CDR3 is 16 residues long. Germline CDR1 is MNHEY and CDR2 is SVGAGI. The CDR3 protein is CASSYGYERAAYEQYF. The CDR3 DNA reads TGTGCCAGCAGTTACGGTTATGAGCGAGCGGCCTACGAGCAGTACTTC.

As concerns this clone: At the DNA level, this CDR3 is encoded by other sequences in the same sample as well. The rearrangement uses TRBV18 and TRBJ2-7; 10 bases fit TRBD2. This CDR3 comprises 15 residues. V was pared by 3 bases and J by 0 bases, with 2 bases of the junction left unmatched. In germline, CDR1 is KGHSH, CDR2 LQKENI. The CDR3 region is CASSPGLALSYEQYF. The CDR3 coding sequence is TGTGCCAGCTCACCGGGACTAGCGCTCTCCTACGAGCAGTACTTC.

V is TRBV4-2 and J is TRBJ2-7; 8 bases are a match to TRBD2. V shed 0 bases and J 5 bases; nucleotides not matched to a gene: 0. This CDR3 region has 13 residues. Germline values: CDR1 LGHNA, CDR2 YNFKEQ. The DNA of the CDR3 is TGTGCCAGCAGCCAAGAGACTAGCGACGAGCAGTACTTC. It specifies CASSQETSDEQYF.

The chain links TRBV9 to TRBJ2-2, with a weak D call TRBD1 (6 bases). The CDR3 is 14 amino acids. V shed 3 bases and J shed 6 bases, with 12 bases lying between them. Germline CDR1 is SGDLS and CDR2 is YYNGEE. The CDR3 region is CASSDRTAPGELFF. CDR3 nucleotides: TGTGCCAGCAGCGATAGGACAGCGCCCGGGGAGCTGTTTTTT.

The chain's CDR3 is CASSLIGQGRGNEQFF. The CDR3, as DNA: TGTGCCAGCAGCTTAATTGGGCAGGGCAGGGGTAATGAGCAGTTCTTC. This chain links TRBV7-3 with TRBJ2-1; perhaps TRBD1 as D (6 bases). The CDR3 extends over 16 amino acids. The germline gives CDR1 SGHTA, CDR2 FQGTGA. Trimming left V 1 base short and J 7 bases short, with 17 bases between.

This clone was detected only a few times. The chain links TRBV15 to TRBJ2-3, with D perhaps TRBD2 (6 bases). The germline CDR1 and CDR2 sequences are LNHNV and YYDKDF (reference sequence). The CDR3 sequence is 13 residues long. V lost 4 bases and J 4 bases, leaving 9 bases between the germline ends. CDR3 region: CATSKLAPDTQYF. The DNA for the CDR3 is TGTGCCACCAGCAAACTAGCCCCAGATACGCAGTATTTT.